These 19 T cell receptor beta chains came from one sample sequenced in a study of a mutant IDH1 vaccine in newly diagnosed glioma (dated by TCRdb to the early 2020s). Antigens of these TCRs are unknown. What this sample's time point label stands for: week 35, safety follow-up. A 20-mer mutant IDH1 peptide at 300 micrograms in Montanide made up each vaccine dose, which was injected subcutaneously together with topical imiquimod. The method was the immunoSEQ multiplex PCR assay. As stored in TCRdb, this immuneACCESS dataset retains in-frame rearrangements with V and J assigned. A fraction of the clones does not appear; measured against another copy, unresolved V genes explain less than half of the discrepancy, and the remainder lacks a known reason. For this sample there are tens of thousands of clones; 74% appear just once. About 4.9% of the sample goes to the ten largest clones. The sequences come from PBMCs, collected from a glioma patient whose treatment included an IDH1 peptide vaccine. The receptors shown here come from a man aged 45-65 years with glioma.

The chain employs TRBV2 and TRBJ2-7; D may be TRBD1 (5 bases). The CDR3 is 12 amino acids. With 4 bases removed from V and 6 bases from J, the gap between germline ends came to 10 bases. Germline loops: CDR1 SNHLY, CDR2 FYNNEI. The CDR3 DNA follows: TGTGCCAGCAGTGGGGGCGTTGCCGAGCAGTACTTC. Translated: CASSGGVAEQYF.

V gene TRBV5-1 combines with J gene TRBJ2-7; D gene unclear. Trimming took 4 bases from V and 0 from J, leaving 14 bases between them. The CDR3 covers 15 residues. Germline V lookup: CDR1 SGHRS, CDR2 YFSETQ. The CDR3 nucleotides read TGCGCCAGCAGCCGTTGGGCTGTAGCCTCCTACGAGCAGTACTTC. Its translation: CASSRWAVASYEQYF.

This clone was counted a few times. The V and J genes are TRBV13 and TRBJ1-3; unclear D gene. The V end lost 3 bases, the J end lost 1 base, and 7 bases lay between the germline ends. The CDR3 has 14 amino acids. CDR1 is PRHDT, CDR2 FYEKMQ, per germline (reference sequence). The CDR3: CASSLGKSGNTIYF. The CDR3 coding sequence is TGTGCCAGCAGCTTGGGGAAATCTGGAAACACCATATATTTT.

The chain has TRBV19 and TRBJ2-3, with D perhaps matching TRBD1 or TRBD2 (5 bases each). Germline V gene lookup returns CDR1 LNHDA and CDR2 SQIVND (reference sequence). The germline V and J ends were trimmed by 5 bases and 0 bases, with 21 bases remaining between them. The CDR3 is 18 residues long. Here the CDR3 DNA reads TGTGCCAGTAGTGGAGGTGGGCAGGGCCATCCTAGCACAGATACGCAGTATTTT. This gives the protein CASSGGGQGHPSTDTQYF.

The chain combines TRBV28 with TRBJ1-2; no clear D. Germline CDR1 MDHEN, CDR2 SYDVKM. V lost 3 bases, J lost 2 bases, and 7 bases lay in between. The CDR3 extends over 13 amino acids. The CDR3 protein is CASSLRRNYGYTF. The CDR3 bases are TGTGCCAGCAGTTTGCGGCGGAACTATGGCTACACCTTC.

This clone turned up a few times. CDR3 bases: TGTGCCAGCAGAAGGGGGATAAGCTTCTACGAGCAGTACTTC. Its protein product is CASRRGISFYEQYF. J is TRBJ2-7 and V is TRBV11-2; maybe TRBD1 (6 bases). Trimming shortened V by 6 bases and J by 3 bases, and 15 bases separated the two germline ends. This CDR3 is built from 14 residues. Germline CDR1 and CDR2: SGHAT and FQNNGV.

The genes are TRBV6-5 and TRBJ2-7; D is possibly TRBD1 (5 bases). Germline CDR1 and CDR2: MNHEY and SVGAGI. Trimming left V 6 bases short and J 6 bases short, with 12 bases between. The length of the CDR3 is 12 residues. In DNA form, the CDR3 reads TGTGCCAGCAGGACCTCCGACAGCGAGCAGTACTTC. It is translated as CASRTSDSEQYF.

This rearrangement joins TRBV6-6 to TRBJ1-5, with unresolved D. The germline V and J ends were trimmed by 5 bases and 4 bases, with 15 bases remaining between them. The CDR3 runs 15 residues. Germline assignment: CDR1 MNHNY and CDR2 SVGAGI (reference sequence). This CDR3 reads CASSPLSVGNQPQHF. The CDR3 DNA is TGTGCCAGCAGTCCCCTTTCCGTTGGGAATCAGCCCCAGCATTTT.

CDR3 amino acids: CASSMDRGRNTIYF. CDR3 in DNA: TGTGCCAGCAGCATGGACAGGGGGCGAAACACCATATATTTT. V gene TRBV6-5 combines with J gene TRBJ1-3; 11 nucleotides match TRBD1. V lost 6 bases, J lost 5 bases, and 3 bases stayed unmatched. CDR1 is MNHEY, CDR2 SVGAGI, per germline. This CDR3 has 14 residues.

This clone was observed a single time. The chain combines TRBV27 with TRBJ1-2, with D perhaps TRBD1 (5 bases). V lost 8 bases and J 8 bases, leaving 18 bases between the germline ends. The CDR3 covers 13 residues. Germline-derived CDR1 and CDR2 are MNHEY and SMNVEV (reference sequence). Written as DNA, the CDR3 is TGTGCCAGCCGGCCGGGGGGATTGGGCGGCTACACCTTC. Translation: CASRPGGLGGYTF.

The CDR3 is CATSRDWETQYF. Here the CDR3 DNA reads TGTGCCACCAGCAGAGATTGGGAGACCCAGTACTTC. The rearrangement links TRBV15 to TRBJ2-5, with D unresolved. Germline values: CDR1 LNHNV, CDR2 YYDKDF (reference sequence). The V end lost 0 bases, the J end lost 5 bases, and 4 bases lay between the germline ends. This CDR3 region has 12 residues.

The rearrangement links TRBV5-4 to TRBJ2-1, with 7 bases identical to TRBD1. Germline CDR1 is SGHNT and CDR2 is YYREEE (reference sequence). The CDR3 totals 12 residues. J was trimmed by 9 bases and V by 0 bases; bases with no gene match: 0. In DNA, the CDR3 is TGTGCCAGCAGCTTGGACAGGGGTGAGCAGTTCTTC. Translated, it gives CASSLDRGEQFF.

In DNA form, the CDR3 reads TGTGCCAGCAGAGTCGAAGCTGACAATGAGCAGTTCTTC. Translating it yields CASRVEADNEQFF. This rearrangement joins TRBV6-5 to TRBJ2-1; unclear D gene. CDR3 size: 13 residues. V was trimmed by 6 bases and J by 5 bases, leaving 11 bases between them. CDR1 and CDR2 from the germline V gene are MNHEY and SVGAGI.

This chain joins TRBV15 and TRBJ2-7, with 10 bases that match TRBD1. V lost 3 bases and J lost 5; bases outside the gene matches: 7. Germline V gene sequence: CDR1 LNHNV, CDR2 YYDKDF (reference sequence). CDR3 size: 15 residues. Here the CDR3 reads CATSSWGQGINEQYF. The DNA of the CDR3 is TGTGCCACCAGCAGTTGGGGACAGGGGATCAACGAGCAGTACTTC.

This sequence joins TRBV7-8 and TRBJ1-5, with TRBD1 matching over 8 bases. The trim removed 1 base at V and 6 bases at J, leaving 8 bases unmatched. The CDR3 consists of 16 residues. CDR1 is SGHVS, CDR2 FQNEAQ, per germline. CDR3 loop: CASSLGGQGAVQPQHF. Written as DNA, the CDR3 is TGTGCCAGCAGCTTAGGAGGGCAGGGGGCTGTTCAGCCCCAGCATTTT.

This sequence joins TRBV25-1 and TRBJ1-2, with unresolved D. The germline V gene encodes CDR1 MGHDK and CDR2 SYGVNS. V lost 4 bases, J lost 8 bases, and 20 bases lay in between. This CDR3 spans 15 amino acids. The CDR3 sequence: CASSGKGITSKGYTF. CDR3 coding DNA: TGTGCCAGCAGTGGTAAGGGAATTACCTCAAAAGGCTACACCTTC.

V gene TRBV19 combines with J gene TRBJ2-7; 7 bases agree with TRBD2. Germline trimming cut 3 bases from V and 3 bases from J; bases unmatched to any gene: 2. Germline-derived CDR1 and CDR2 are LNHDA and SQIVND (reference sequence). The CDR3 is made up of 13 amino acids. The CDR3 region is CASSIRDYYEQYF. The DNA for the CDR3 is TGTGCCAGTAGTATTCGGGACTACTACGAGCAGTACTTC.

This chain links TRBV10-3 with TRBJ1-1; 11 nucleotides align to TRBD1. Germline V gene sequence: CDR1 ENHRY, CDR2 SYGVKD. The CDR3 consists of 14 residues. The V gene end was trimmed by 9 bases and the J gene end by 4 bases; junction bases not matched to a gene: 7. The DNA of the CDR3 is TGTGCCATACAACCGGGACAGGGGGTCACTGAAGCTTTCTTT. It translates to CAIQPGQGVTEAFF.

This clone was recorded a few times. Other DNA sequences in the sample encode the same CDR3. The V and J genes are TRBV19 and TRBJ1-1, with unresolved D. The V gene lost 4 bases and the J gene lost 1 base, with 4 bases spanning the gap. Germline CDR1 reads LNHDA; CDR2 reads SQIVND (reference sequence). This CDR3 has 12 amino acids. In nucleotides, the CDR3 is TGTGCCAGTAGTAGGTCGAACACTGAAGCTTTCTTT. This translates into CASSRSNTEAFF.